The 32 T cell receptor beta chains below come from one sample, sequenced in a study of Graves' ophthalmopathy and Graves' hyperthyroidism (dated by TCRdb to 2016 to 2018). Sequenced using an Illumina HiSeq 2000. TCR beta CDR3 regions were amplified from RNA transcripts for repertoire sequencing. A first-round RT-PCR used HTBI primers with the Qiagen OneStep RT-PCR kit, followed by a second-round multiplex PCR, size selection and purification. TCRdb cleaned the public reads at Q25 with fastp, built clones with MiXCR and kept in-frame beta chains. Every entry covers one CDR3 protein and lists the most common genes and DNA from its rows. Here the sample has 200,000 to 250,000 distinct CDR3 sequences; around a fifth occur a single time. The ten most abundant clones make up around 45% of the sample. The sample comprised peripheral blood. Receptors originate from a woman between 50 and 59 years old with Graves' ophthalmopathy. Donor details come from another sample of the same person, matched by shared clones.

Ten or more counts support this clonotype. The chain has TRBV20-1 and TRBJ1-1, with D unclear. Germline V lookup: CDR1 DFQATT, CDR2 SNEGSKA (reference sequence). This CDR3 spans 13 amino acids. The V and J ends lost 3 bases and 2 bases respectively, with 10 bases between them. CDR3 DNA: TGCAGTGCTAGTGTGCGGATTAACACTGAAGCTTTCTTT. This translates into CSASVRINTEAFF.

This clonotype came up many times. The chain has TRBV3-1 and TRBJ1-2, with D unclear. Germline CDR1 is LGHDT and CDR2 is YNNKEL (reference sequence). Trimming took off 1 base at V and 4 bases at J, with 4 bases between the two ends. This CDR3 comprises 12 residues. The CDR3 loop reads CASSQGIYGYTF. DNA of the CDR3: TGTGCCAGCAGCCAAGGTATCTATGGCTACACCTTC.

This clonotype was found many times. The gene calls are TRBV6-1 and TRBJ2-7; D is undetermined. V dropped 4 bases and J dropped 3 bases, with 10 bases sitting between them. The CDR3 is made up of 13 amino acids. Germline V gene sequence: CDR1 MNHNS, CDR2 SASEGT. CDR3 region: CASSGVKIYEQYF. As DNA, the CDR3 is TGTGCCAGCAGTGGAGTAAAAATCTACGAGCAGTACTTC.

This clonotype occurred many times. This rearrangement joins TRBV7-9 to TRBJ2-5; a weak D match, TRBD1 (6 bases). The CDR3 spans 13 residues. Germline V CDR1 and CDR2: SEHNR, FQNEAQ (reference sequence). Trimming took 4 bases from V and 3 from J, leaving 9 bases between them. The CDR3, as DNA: TGTGCCAGCAGCTGGGGACACAAAGAGACCCAGTACTTC. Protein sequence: CASSWGHKETQYF.

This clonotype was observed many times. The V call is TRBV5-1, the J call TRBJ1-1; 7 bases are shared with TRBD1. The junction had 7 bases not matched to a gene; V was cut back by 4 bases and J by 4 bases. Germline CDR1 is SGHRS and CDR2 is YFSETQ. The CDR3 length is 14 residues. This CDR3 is CASSPQGPGTEAFF. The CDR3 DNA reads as TGCGCCAGCAGCCCACAGGGGCCGGGCACTGAAGCTTTCTTT.

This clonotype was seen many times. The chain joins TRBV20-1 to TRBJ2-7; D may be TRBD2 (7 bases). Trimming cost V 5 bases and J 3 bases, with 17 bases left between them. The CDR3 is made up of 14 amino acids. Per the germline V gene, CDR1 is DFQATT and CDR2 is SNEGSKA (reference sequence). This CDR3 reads CSAWGGGVSYEQYF. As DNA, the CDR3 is TGCAGTGCTTGGGGGGGCGGGGTGAGCTACGAGCAGTACTTC.

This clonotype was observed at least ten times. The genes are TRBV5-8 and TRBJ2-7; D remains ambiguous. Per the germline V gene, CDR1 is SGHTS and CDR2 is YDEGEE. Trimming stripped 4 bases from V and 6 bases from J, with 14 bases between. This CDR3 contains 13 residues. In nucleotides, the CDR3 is TGTGCCAGCAGCCGAGGACCGGGCAGCGAGCAGTACTTC. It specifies CASSRGPGSEQYF.

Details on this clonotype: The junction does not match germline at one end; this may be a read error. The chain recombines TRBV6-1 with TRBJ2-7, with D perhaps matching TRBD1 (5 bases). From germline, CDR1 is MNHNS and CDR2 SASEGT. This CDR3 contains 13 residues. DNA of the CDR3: TGTGCCAGCAGTCCACAGGATAACGGCGAGCAGTCCTTC. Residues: CASSPQDNGEQSF.

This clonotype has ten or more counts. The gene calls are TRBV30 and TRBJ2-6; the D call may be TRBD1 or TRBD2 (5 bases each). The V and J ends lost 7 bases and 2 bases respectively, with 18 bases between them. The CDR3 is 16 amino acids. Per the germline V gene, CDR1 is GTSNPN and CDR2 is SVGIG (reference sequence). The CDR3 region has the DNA TGTGCCTATGCACTGTTCGGGGCGACTGGGGCCAACGTCCTGACTTTC. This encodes CAYALFGATGANVLTF.

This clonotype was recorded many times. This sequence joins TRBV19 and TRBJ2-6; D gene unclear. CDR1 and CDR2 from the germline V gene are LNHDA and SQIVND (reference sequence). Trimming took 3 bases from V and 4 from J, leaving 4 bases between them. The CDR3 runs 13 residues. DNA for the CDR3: TGTGCCAGTAGTATGTCCGGGGCCAACGTCCTGACTTTC. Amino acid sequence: CASSMSGANVLTF.

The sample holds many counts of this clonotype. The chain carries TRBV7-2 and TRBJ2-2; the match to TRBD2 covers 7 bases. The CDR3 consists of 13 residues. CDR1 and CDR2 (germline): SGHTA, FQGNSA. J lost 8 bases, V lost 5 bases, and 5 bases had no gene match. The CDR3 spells CASSEVGLGELFF. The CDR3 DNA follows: TGTGCCAGCAGCGAAGTGGGACTAGGGGAGCTGTTTTTT.

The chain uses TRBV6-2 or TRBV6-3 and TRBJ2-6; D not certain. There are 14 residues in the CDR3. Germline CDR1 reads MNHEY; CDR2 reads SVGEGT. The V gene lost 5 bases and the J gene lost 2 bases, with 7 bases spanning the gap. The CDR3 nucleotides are TGTGCCAGCAGTAAGTCGGCTGGGGCCAACGTCCTGACTTTC. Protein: CASSKSAGANVLTF.

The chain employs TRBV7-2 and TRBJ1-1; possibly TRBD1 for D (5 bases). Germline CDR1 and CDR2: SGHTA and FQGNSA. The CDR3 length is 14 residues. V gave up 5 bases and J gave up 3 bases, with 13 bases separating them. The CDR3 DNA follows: TGTGCCAGCAGCCGACCACAGGCGTACACTGAAGCTTTCTTT. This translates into CASSRPQAYTEAFF.

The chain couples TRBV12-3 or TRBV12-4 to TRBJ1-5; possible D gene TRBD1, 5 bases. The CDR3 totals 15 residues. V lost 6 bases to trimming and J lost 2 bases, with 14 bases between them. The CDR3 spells CASSLTGEGNQPQHF. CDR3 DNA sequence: TGTGCCAGCAGCCTAACAGGTGAGGGCAATCAGCCCCAGCATTTT.

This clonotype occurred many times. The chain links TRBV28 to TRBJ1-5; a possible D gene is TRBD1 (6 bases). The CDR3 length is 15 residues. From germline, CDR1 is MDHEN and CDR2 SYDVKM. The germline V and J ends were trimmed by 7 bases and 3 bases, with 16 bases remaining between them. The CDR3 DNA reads TGTGCCAGCACTTCCCATACAGGGAACAATCAGCCCCAGCATTTT. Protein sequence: CASTSHTGNNQPQHF.

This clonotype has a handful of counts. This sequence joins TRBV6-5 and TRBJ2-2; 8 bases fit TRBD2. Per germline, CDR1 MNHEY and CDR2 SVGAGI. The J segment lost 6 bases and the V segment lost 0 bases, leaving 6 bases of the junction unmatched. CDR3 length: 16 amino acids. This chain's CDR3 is CASSYSAGVYAGELFF. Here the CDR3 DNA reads TGTGCCAGCAGTTACTCAGCGGGAGTGTACGCCGGGGAGCTGTTTTTT.

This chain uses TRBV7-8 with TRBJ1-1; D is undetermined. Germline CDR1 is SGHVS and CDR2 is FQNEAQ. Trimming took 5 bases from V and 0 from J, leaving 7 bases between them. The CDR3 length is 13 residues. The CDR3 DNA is TGTGCCAGCAGCCTCAGAATGAACACTGAAGCTTTCTTT. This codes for CASSLRMNTEAFF. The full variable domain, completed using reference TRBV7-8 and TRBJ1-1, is GAGVSQSPRYKVAKRGQDVALRCDPISGHVSLFWYQQALGQGPEFLTYFQNEAQLDKSGLPSDRFFAERPEGSVSTLKIQRTQQEDSAVYLCASSLRMNTEAFFGQGTRLTVV.

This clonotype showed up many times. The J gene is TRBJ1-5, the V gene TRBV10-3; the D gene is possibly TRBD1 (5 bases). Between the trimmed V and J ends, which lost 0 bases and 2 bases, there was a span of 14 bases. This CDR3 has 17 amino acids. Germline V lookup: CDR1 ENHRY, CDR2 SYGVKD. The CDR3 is CAISESPGRGGNQPQHF. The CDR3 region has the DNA TGTGCCATCAGTGAGTCGCCGGGGCGGGGAGGCAATCAGCCCCAGCATTTT.

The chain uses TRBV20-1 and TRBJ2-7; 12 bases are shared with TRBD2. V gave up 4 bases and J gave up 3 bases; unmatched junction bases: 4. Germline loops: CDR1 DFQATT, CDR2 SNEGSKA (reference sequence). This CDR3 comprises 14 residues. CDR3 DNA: TGCAGTGCTATCGGACTAGCGGGGATCTACGAGCAGTACTTC. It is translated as CSAIGLAGIYEQYF.

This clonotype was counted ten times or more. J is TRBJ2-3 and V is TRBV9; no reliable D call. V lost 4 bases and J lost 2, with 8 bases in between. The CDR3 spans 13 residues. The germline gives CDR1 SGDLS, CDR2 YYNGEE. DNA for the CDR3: TGTGCCAGCAGCCCGACCGCCACAGATACGCAGTATTTT. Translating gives CASSPTATDTQYF.

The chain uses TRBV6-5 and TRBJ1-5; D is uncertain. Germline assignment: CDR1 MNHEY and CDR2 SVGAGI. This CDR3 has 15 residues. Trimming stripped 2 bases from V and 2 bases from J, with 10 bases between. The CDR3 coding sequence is TGTGCCAGCAGTTACAGTCGTACAGGCAATCAGCCCCAGCATTTT. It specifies CASSYSRTGNQPQHF.

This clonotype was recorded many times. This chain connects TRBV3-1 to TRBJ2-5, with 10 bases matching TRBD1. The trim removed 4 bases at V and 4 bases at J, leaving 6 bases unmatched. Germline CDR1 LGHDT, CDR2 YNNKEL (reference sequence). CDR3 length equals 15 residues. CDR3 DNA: TGTGCCAGCAGCCCCGGGACAGGGGATGCAGAGACCCAGTACTTC. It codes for CASSPGTGDAETQYF.

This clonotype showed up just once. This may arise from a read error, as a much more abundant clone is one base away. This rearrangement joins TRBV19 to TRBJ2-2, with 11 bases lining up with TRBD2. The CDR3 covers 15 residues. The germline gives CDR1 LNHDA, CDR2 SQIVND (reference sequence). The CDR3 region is CAGSGRAENTGELFF. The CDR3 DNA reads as TGTGCCGGTAGCGGGAGGGCCGAGAACACCGGGGAGCTGTTTTTT.

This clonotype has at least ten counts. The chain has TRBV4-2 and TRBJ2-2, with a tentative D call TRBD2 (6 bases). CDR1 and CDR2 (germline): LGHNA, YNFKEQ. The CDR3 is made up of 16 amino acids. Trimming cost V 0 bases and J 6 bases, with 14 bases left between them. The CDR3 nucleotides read TGTGCCAGCAGCCAAGACTTCGGGAGTTGGGCCGGGGAGCTGTTTTTT. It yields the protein CASSQDFGSWAGELFF.

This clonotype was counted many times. The CDR3, as DNA: TGTGCCAGCAGTTTCTTGAATGTAGGCAGGGGTAATTCACCCCTCCACTTT. Protein product: CASSFLNVGRGNSPLHF. The chain uses TRBV28 and TRBJ1-6; TRBD1 is a possible D gene (6 bases). The CDR3 length is 17 residues. Per the germline V gene, CDR1 is MDHEN and CDR2 is SYDVKM. V lost 3 bases to trimming and J lost 6 bases, with 18 bases between them.

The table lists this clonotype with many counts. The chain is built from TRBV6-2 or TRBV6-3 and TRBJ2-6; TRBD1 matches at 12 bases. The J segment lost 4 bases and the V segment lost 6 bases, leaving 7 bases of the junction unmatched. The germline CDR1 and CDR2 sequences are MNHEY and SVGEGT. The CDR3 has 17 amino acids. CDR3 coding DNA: TGTGCCAGCAGGTCGGGACAGGGGGCCCCCGGGGCCAACGTCCTGACTTTC. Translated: CASRSGQGAPGANVLTF.

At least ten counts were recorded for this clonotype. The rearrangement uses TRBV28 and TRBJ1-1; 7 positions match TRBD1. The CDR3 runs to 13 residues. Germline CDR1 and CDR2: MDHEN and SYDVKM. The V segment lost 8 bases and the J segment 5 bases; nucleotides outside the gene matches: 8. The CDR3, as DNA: TGTGCCAGCGAAAGGGGGCTGGGAACTGAAGCTTTCTTT. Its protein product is CASERGLGTEAFF.

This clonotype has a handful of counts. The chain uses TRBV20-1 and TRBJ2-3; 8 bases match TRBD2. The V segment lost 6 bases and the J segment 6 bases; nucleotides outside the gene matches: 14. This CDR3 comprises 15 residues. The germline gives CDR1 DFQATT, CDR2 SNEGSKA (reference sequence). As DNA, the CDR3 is TGCAGTGCCCTCGACCCAGCGGGAGCCTTGGATACGCAGTATTTT. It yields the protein CSALDPAGALDTQYF.

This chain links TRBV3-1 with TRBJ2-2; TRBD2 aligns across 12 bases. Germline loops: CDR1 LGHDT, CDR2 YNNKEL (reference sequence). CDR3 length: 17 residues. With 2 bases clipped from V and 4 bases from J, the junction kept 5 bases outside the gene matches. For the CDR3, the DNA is TGTGCCAGCAGCCAACGCGGACTAGCGGGAACCACCGGGGAGCTGTTTTTT. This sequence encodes CASSQRGLAGTTGELFF.

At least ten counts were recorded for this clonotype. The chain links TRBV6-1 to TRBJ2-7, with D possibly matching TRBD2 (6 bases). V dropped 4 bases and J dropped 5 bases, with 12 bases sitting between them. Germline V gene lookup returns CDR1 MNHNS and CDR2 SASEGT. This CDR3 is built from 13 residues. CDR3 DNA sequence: TGTGCCAGCAGTGCGGCTAGCGTCCACGAGCAGTACTTC. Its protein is CASSAASVHEQYF.

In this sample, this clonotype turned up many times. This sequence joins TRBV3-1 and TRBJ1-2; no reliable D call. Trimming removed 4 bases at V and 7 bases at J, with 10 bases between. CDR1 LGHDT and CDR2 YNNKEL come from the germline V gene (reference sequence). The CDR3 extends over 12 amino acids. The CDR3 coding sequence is TGTGCCAGCAGCCCGGGTCCTGGTGGCTACACCTTC. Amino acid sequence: CASSPGPGGYTF.

In DNA form, the CDR3 reads TGCAGTGCTTGGGACAGGGGGCTAGGTGAGACCCAGTACTTC. Its translation is CSAWDRGLGETQYF. The chain couples TRBV20-1 to TRBJ2-5, with TRBD1 matching over 12 bases. J lost 5 bases, V lost 5 bases, and 6 bases had no gene match. CDR3 length: 14 residues. Germline V gene sequence: CDR1 DFQATT, CDR2 SNEGSKA (reference sequence).